This T cell receptor (beta chain) was found in a study of T cell responses to AZD1222 COVID-19 vaccine. General study findings and limits: Nearly half of the spike-specific TCRs reportedly recognize variant regions that carry no mutations. Repertoires were collected only later (after the peak T cell response had occurred). Donors skewed white British and female; clonal diversity was possibly underestimated.

Pooling of second doses given at about 4 or about 12 weeks was done. Details on this clone: Its target is unknown.

J was trimmed by 2 bases and V by 5 bases; bases with no gene match: 19. There are 19 residues in the CDR3. The germline V gene has CDR1 MNHEY and CDR2 SVGEGT. Here immunoSEQ multiplex PCR was the method, and the copy in TCRdb shows in-frame clones only, minus some. The repertoire holds tens of thousands of clones, with almost 90% as singletons. The V and J genes are TRBV6-2 or TRBV6-3 and TRBJ2-3, with 7 bases matching TRBD2. Sequenced here: peripheral blood, sampled 28 days after the second AZD1222 dose. The sequence came from an adult who received the AZD1222 COVID-19 vaccine. The CDR3 spells CASSTYKFTGTMNTDTQYF. CDR3 DNA: TGTGCCAGCAGTACCTACAAATTTACCGGGACTATGAACACAGATACGCAGTATTTT.